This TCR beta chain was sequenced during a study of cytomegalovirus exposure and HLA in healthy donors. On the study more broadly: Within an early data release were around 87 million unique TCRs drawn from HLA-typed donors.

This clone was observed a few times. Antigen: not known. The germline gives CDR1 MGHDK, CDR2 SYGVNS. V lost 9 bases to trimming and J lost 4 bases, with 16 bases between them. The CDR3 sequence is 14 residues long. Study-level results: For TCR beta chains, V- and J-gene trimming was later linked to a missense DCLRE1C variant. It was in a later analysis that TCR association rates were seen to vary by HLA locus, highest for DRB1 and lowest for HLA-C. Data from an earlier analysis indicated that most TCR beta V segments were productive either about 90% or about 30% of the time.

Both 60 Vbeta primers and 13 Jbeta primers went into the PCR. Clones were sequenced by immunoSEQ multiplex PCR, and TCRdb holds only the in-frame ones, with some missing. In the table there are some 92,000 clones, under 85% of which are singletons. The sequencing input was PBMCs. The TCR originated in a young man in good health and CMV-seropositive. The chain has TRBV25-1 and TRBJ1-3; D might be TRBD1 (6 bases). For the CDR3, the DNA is TGTGCCAGTCGTACAGGGATGGAGGGAAACACCATATATTTT. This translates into CASRTGMEGNTIYF. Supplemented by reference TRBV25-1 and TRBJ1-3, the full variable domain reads EADIYQTPRYLVIGTGKKITLECSQTMGHDKMYWYQQDPGMELHLIHYSYGVNSTEKGDLSSESTVSRIRTEHFPLTLESARPSHTSQYLCASRTGMEGNTIYFGEGSWLTVV.